This T cell receptor beta chain was sequenced during a study of T cells in Graves' hyperthyroidism and ophthalmopathy. The CDR3 spans 14 residues. Germline CDR1 and CDR2: SGHTA and FQGNSA. The V end lost 5 bases, the J end lost 1 base, and 11 bases lay between the germline ends. Researchers amplified the TCR beta CDR3 regions from RNA transcripts. HTBI primers were used for first-round RT-PCR of the TCR CDR3. TCRdb processed the multiplex PCR reads anew with MiXCR; each CDR3 protein has one entry. The sample lists 690,000 or so distinct CDR3 sequences; approximately 19% were seen once. Not enrolled were patients with uncontrolled infection, other autoimmune disease, pregnancy or lactation. Diagnosis rested on symptoms, serum thyroxine and TRAb, thyroid ultrasound, and orbital computed tomography.

This clonotype was sampled from a woman between 50 and 59 years old with Graves' hyperthyroidism that later progressed to Graves' ophthalmopathy. This sequence joins TRBV7-2 and TRBJ1-1; the D gene is possibly TRBD1 (6 bases). Sequenced: blood. The CDR3 sequence: CASSPHRENTEAFF. The CDR3 coding sequence is TGTGCCAGCAGCCCTCACAGGGAGAACACTGAAGCTTTCTTT.